This T cell receptor (beta chain) was sequenced for a study of HIV-infected patients and healthy controls (dated by TCRdb to the mid-2010s). Study-wide context: CD4 counts were modestly but significantly increased in about 85% of the 16 patients after three months of therapy, but they remained below normal ranges. An undetectable viral load was attained by 11 of 16 patients by the second bleed and by all patients after a further year of therapy. CD8 counts did not change consistently during early therapy, while the CD4:CD8 ratio increased slightly. Whether deep TCR repertoire sequencing of small blood samples from HIV patients could capture immune perturbation and reconstitution was tested in the study. Patients lacked overall T-cell lymphocytopenia, and total CDR3 counts per chain did not differ significantly from controls. On the study overall, not on this receptor specifically: A major limit on how widely the findings apply, in the view of the authors, was that only sixteen HIV-infected individuals were processed. The study cohorts differed slightly in age and sex profile, but those differences did not account for the observed differences in diversity. In the samples, alpha-beta chain pairing was left undetermined. HIV-infected repertoires had significantly higher mean Gini indices than controls, possibly reflecting oligoclonality. Sequencing depth was restricted by the use of whole blood, which also prevented the dynamics of distinct T-cell subpopulations from being separated. Only roughly 14 weeks of therapy was reflected in the treated samples, a period arguably too short to observe immune reconstitution given low adult thymic output. HIV-associated CDR3s exhibited a significant reduction in frequency during therapy, whereas CMV-associated CDR3s exhibited no significant change, although the majority increased in frequency. Compared with controls, HIV-infected patients showed significantly different mean usage of eight alpha and eight beta V genes. In the study, no determination of donor HLA types was made. In HIV-infected patients, the apparent post-therapy recovery of the Gini index was not replicated in size-matched repertoire data. Unequal numbers of distinct sequences between patients and controls complicated comparisons, and size-matching overweighted rare events from HIV-infected data. More CDR3s were shared between individuals among healthy controls than among HIV+ patients, as measured by Jaccard index and by the count of highly shared sequences. Healthy control repertoires showed roughly threefold more distinct CDR3s and higher Shannon diversity than untreated HIV+ repertoires. MAIT cell alpha-chain CDR3s were found at high frequency in healthy controls but were severely depleted in HIV+ repertoires.

The CDR3 runs 12 residues from the cysteine to the phenylalanine. The read is trimmed to its CDR3 DNA, 36 bases read in frame from base 1. From a lookup of the germline V gene, CDR1 and CDR2 are SGHAT and FQNNGV. Between the V and J ends, shortened by 5 bases and 6 bases respectively, the junction contains 9 bases. The study collected follow-up blood from HIV-infected patients roughly three months, about 14 weeks, after antiretroviral therapy began. Whole blood was used without cell fractionation, so the repertoire reflected all unsorted peripheral T cells. For RNA extraction, an approximately 2.6 ml sample of peripheral blood was drawn into Tempus tubes. Patients were deemed ineligible for enrollment if they had febrile or AIDS-related illness, tumors, hepatitis B or C coinfection, immunomodulatory therapy, recent vaccination or treatment interruptions. Residual genomic DNA was removed with the TURBO-DNase kit and globin mRNA was depleted with GLOBINclear.

500 to 550 ng RNA was reverse transcribed with SuperScript III using primers against the alpha and beta constant regions. Separate libraries for the alpha and beta chains were generated through chain-specific third strand synthesis that incorporated multiplexing indices. In the protocol, all rearrangements within a chain were amplified with a single primer pair so that primer bias was avoided, and molecular barcodes were added to each cDNA molecule. Purified cDNA was ligated with T4 RNA Ligase 1 onto a 5' RACE adapter bearing a random hexamer and the SP2 sequencing primer site. Second strand synthesis was primed from the SP2 site with Phusion polymerase, using slow temperature ramps to favor optimal annealing. The 12-nucleotide barcode on each molecule comprised two random hexamer sequences, both introduced before amplification and concatenated. P5 and P7 adapter elements plus a second index were added in a short first PCR, which was followed by a 23-cycle amplification PCR with P5s and P7 primers. In total the libraries went through about 25 PCR cycles, after which the libraries were quantified on a Qubit, sized on a Bioanalyzer, and diluted to approximately 4.2 nM. Normalized libraries were sequenced on an Illumina MiSeq with 2 x 250 paired-end kits. MinElute columns were the means by which the reverse transcription reactions were cleaned up, and the reactions were eluted into approximately 10 ul Tris-Cl. The adapter ligations were run for 20 to 25 hours at 16 degrees C, and AMPure XP beads at a 1:1 ratio were afterwards used to clean them. In the authors' own workflow: Demultiplexed FASTQ files were processed with a modified Decombinator by which V, J, insert and barcode information was output. Sequences that shared a barcode but differed from the dominant sequence were discarded as errors, and original cDNA molecules were estimated by counting barcodes clustered at Levenshtein distance 3. Downstream analyses used R packages ineq, vegan, igraph and RCytoscape, with IMGT nomenclature and CDR3 definitions. V gene usage was computed over distinct sequences, each TCR counted once to avoid skew from clonal expansion. Similarity networks connected unique CDR3 amino acid sequences within a donor whenever two sequences differed by a single Levenshtein edit. Published HIV-specific CDR3s (about 100 alpha, approximately 700 beta) and CMV-specific CDR3s (under 14 alpha, about 250 beta) were assembled and queried against the repertoires. Random subsampling to size-matched repertoires demonstrated that the decreased diversity in patients did not result from their lower sequence numbers. TCRdb reworked the public reads: Q25 trimming with fastp, MiXCR clone assembly, productive beta chains retained. Each record represents a unique CDR3 protein, reported with the most common genes and DNA among its rows. TCRdb's processing, not the authors', yielded these V and J calls. This sample holds roughly 9,300 distinct CDR3 sequences; roughly 5.7% were observed only once. The ten largest clones capture approximately 30% of the sample.

This clonotype was detected ten times or more. It has no known antigen specificity. The record has no base qualities; no much larger clone is one base away. Material: blood, obtained during antiretroviral therapy. This receptor was obtained from an adult with HIV infection. The donor label of this sample is uncertain. Recombination connected TRBV11-2 to TRBJ2-3; TRBD2 is perhaps the D gene, given 5 matching bases. The DNA sequence is TGTGCCAGCAGCGGGAAGCGGGATACGCAGTATTTT. Translated, it gives CASSGKRDTQYF.